The 8 T cell receptor beta chains presented below share a single source sample, sequenced in a study of vaccination and CD4 T cells after COVID-19. Specified treatment: roughly ten-day PBMC culture with coronavirus spike peptide pools or control peptides (ViraFEST assay). The Oncomine TCR Beta short-read assay sequenced DNA from cultured CD4+ T cells. MiXCR was run by TCRdb on the PCR reads, yielding one entry per CDR3 protein. The sample holds some 12,000 distinct CDR3 sequences, around two fifths seen once. No antigens are known for them. The sequencing input was cultured CD4+ T cells from blood. These receptors all stem from a human donor with COVID-19.

The genes are TRBV6-5 and TRBJ1-1; TRBD1 agrees at 7 bases. Germline CDR1 reads MNHEY; CDR2 reads SVGAGI. The junction had 6 bases not matched to a gene; V was cut back by 4 bases and J by 1 base. CDR3 length equals 15 residues. Here the CDR3 DNA reads TGTGCCAGCAGTTTAGGGGGCGGTTCGAACACTGAAGCTTTCTTT. Protein sequence: CASSLGGGSNTEAFF.

This clonotype turned up a few times. CDR3 in DNA: TGTGCCAGCAGCCAAAGGACAGCGAACACTGAAGCTTTCTTT. It codes for CASSQRTANTEAFF. This sequence joins TRBV6-1 and TRBJ1-1; D might be TRBD1 (6 bases). This CDR3 is built from 14 residues. Germline values: CDR1 MNHNS, CDR2 SASEGT. With 6 bases removed from V and 1 base from J, the gap between germline ends came to 12 bases.

In this sample, this clonotype turned up a few times. The chain couples TRBV20-1 to TRBJ2-5, with TRBD2 matching 13 bases. Germline CDR1 and CDR2: DFQATT and SNEGSKA (reference sequence). Trimming at V came to 6 bases and at J to 2 bases, leaving 3 bases not matched to a gene. The CDR3 has 14 amino acids. CDR3 sequence reads: CSAMGLAGQETQYF. The CDR3, as DNA: TGCAGTGCCATGGGACTAGCGGGACAAGAGACCCAGTACTTC.

The V and J genes are TRBV20-1 and TRBJ2-7; D is uncertain. This CDR3 contains 14 residues. Trimming took 0 bases from V and 2 from J, leaving 11 bases between them. The germline CDR1 and CDR2 sequences are DFQATT and SNEGSKA (reference sequence). CDR3 DNA: TGCAGTGCTAGAGATCCGGCGGCTGCCTACGAGCAGTACTTC. Its translation is CSARDPAAAYEQYF.

The chain has TRBV7-9 and TRBJ1-5; a possible D gene is TRBD1 (6 bases). The CDR3 loop spans 15 amino acids. CDR1 SEHNR and CDR2 FQNEAQ come from the germline V gene (reference sequence). V was shortened by 0 bases and J by 7 bases, with 13 bases between the two germline ends. In nucleotides, the CDR3 is TGTGCCAGCAGCTTAGCGGGGGGCGCAGGACAGCCCCAGCATTTT. Encoded protein: CASSLAGGAGQPQHF. The variable domain in full, completed from reference TRBV7-9 and TRBJ1-5, reads DTGVSQNPRHKITKRGQNVTFRCDPISEHNRLYWYRQTLGQGPEFLTYFQNEAQLEKSRLLSDRFSAERPKGSFSTLEIQRTEQGDSAMYLCASSLAGGAGQPQHFGDGTRLSIL.

In this sample, this clonotype turned up a few times. The V call is TRBV6-4, the J call TRBJ1-6; unclear D gene. Trimming stripped 0 bases from V and 9 bases from J, with 6 bases between. This CDR3 is 13 amino acids long. Germline-derived CDR1 and CDR2 are MRHNA and SNTAGT. Here the CDR3 DNA reads TGTGCCAGCAGTGACTCGGTCAGTTCACCCCTCCACTTT. This translates into CASSDSVSSPLHF.

This clonotype was counted between two and nine times. The V call is TRBV19, the J call TRBJ1-5; 9 positions match TRBD1. V shed 5 bases, J shed 2 bases, and the junction held 4 bases outside the gene matches. The CDR3 has 15 residues. Germline-derived CDR1 and CDR2 are LNHDA and SQIVND (reference sequence). In nucleotides, the CDR3 is TGTGCCAGTAGTTACAGGGGGCTCGGCAATCAGCCCCAGCATTTT. Protein: CASSYRGLGNQPQHF.

The rearrangement joins TRBV11-2 to TRBJ2-5, with 14 bases fitting TRBD2. The CDR3 covers 16 residues. Unmatched junction bases numbered 6, after V lost 4 bases and J lost 5 bases. CDR1 SGHAT and CDR2 FQNNGV come from the germline V gene. CDR3 sequence: CASSSRLAGGMETQYF. CDR3 bases: TGTGCCAGCAGCTCCAGACTAGCGGGGGGGATGGAGACCCAGTACTTC. Combining the CDR3 with reference TRBV11-2 and TRBJ2-5 gives the whole variable domain EAGVAQSPRYKIIEKRQSVAFWCNPISGHATLYWYQQILGQGPKLLIQFQNNGVVDDSQLPKDRFSAERLKGVDSTLKIQPAKLEDSAVYLCASSSRLAGGMETQYFGPGTRLLVL.